The 29 T cell receptor beta chains below all came from one sample that was sequenced in a study of PD-L1 blockade in urothelial cancer. Produced via immunoSEQ multiplex PCR; TCRdb's table is partial and in-frame only. The data hold about 43,000 clones, with over 75% observed a single time. Time point noted: pretreatment peripheral blood. This specimen was PBMCs, taken around atezolizumab (anti-PD-L1) treatment. The receptor source for this set is a man aged 55 to 70 with urothelial cancer.

The chain couples TRBV6-1 to TRBJ1-1; D is unresolved. Deletions cut 3 bases from V and 4 bases from J, with 21 bases between. The germline CDR1 and CDR2 sequences are MNHNS and SASEGT. The CDR3 length is 17 residues. CDR3 nucleotides: TGTGCCAGCAGTGACTACCCGGGAGCCGGGTCGCGCACTGAAGCTTTCTTT. Protein: CASSDYPGAGSRTEAFF.

The rearrangement joins TRBV19 to TRBJ1-2; 10 bases are a match to TRBD1. Germline CDR1 reads LNHDA; CDR2 reads SQIVND (reference sequence). This CDR3 comprises 17 residues. Trimming cost V 9 bases and J 6 bases; bases outside gene matches: 19. CDR3 in amino acids: CASSHPRQGAKSNGYTF. The CDR3 DNA reads TGTGCCAGCTCCCATCCTCGACAGGGGGCGAAATCGAATGGCTACACCTTC.

J is TRBJ2-2 and V is TRBV6-4; D may be TRBD2 (6 bases). Germline CDR1 reads MRHNA; CDR2 reads SNTAGT. Trimming shortened V by 8 bases and J by 6 bases, and 16 bases separated the two germline ends. The CDR3 totals 14 residues. The CDR3 sequence is CASRRGESAGELFF. The CDR3 coding sequence is TGTGCCAGCCGGCGGGGCGAGTCAGCCGGGGAGCTGTTTTTT.

This clone has a single count. V and J are TRBV25-1 and TRBJ2-1, with a tentative D call TRBD2 (6 bases). The V gene's germline CDR1 is MGHDK and CDR2 SYGVNS. The CDR3 length is 16 residues. The ends were cut back, 3 bases at V and 9 bases at J, with 21 bases in the middle. The CDR3 here is CASSDSLGGRGVEQFF. DNA of the CDR3: TGTGCCAGCAGTGATTCTCTGGGAGGACGAGGGGTTGAGCAGTTCTTC. The complete variable domain, with remaining parts taken from reference TRBV25-1 and TRBJ2-1, reads EADIYQTPRYLVIGTGKKITLECSQTMGHDKMYWYQQDPGMELHLIHYSYGVNSTEKGDLSSESTVSRIRTEHFPLTLESARPSHTSQYLCASSDSLGGRGVEQFFGPGTRLTVL.

This chain connects TRBV5-1 to TRBJ1-1, with TRBD1 matching 8 bases. The CDR3 spans 13 residues. The V and J ends lost 3 bases and 3 bases, in that order; junction bases with no gene match: 1. Looked up from germline, CDR1 is SGHRS and CDR2 is YFSETQ. CDR3: CASSSDRDTEAFF. The CDR3 DNA reads TGCGCCAGCAGCTCGGACAGGGACACTGAAGCTTTCTTT. The full variable domain, completed using reference TRBV5-1 and TRBJ1-1, is KAGVTQTPRYLIKTRGQQVTLSCSPISGHRSVSWYQQTPGQGLQFLFEYFSETQRNKGNFPGRFSGRQFSNSRSEMNVSTLELGDSALYLCASSSDRDTEAFFGQGTRLTVV.

V and J are TRBV28 and TRBJ1-2; 8 bases agree with TRBD1. CDR1 is MDHEN and CDR2 is SYDVKM in the germline V gene. This CDR3 is built from 14 residues. J gave up 3 bases and V 5 bases, and 5 bases lay outside the gene matches. The CDR3 spells CASSSGQGDYGYTF. The CDR3 bases are TGTGCCAGCAGTAGTGGACAGGGCGACTATGGCTACACCTTC.

The rearrangement links TRBV30 to TRBJ2-4; 10 bases are shared with TRBD2. The germline V gene encodes CDR1 GTSNPN and CDR2 SVGIG (reference sequence). The V gene end was trimmed by 3 bases and the J gene end by 0 bases; junction bases not matched to a gene: 2. This CDR3 region has 15 residues. CDR3 sequence reads: CAWSRTSGAKNIQYF. In nucleotides, the CDR3 is TGTGCCTGGAGCAGGACTAGCGGAGCCAAAAACATTCAGTACTTC.

This rearrangement joins TRBV10-1 to TRBJ2-7; the D gene is possibly TRBD1 (5 bases). Germline CDR1 is WNHNN and CDR2 is SYGVQD (reference sequence). The CDR3 runs 13 residues. Trimming removed 5 bases at V and 3 bases at J, with 11 bases between. CDR3 in DNA: TGCGCCAGCAGTCGAGACAGTCTCTACGAGCAGTACTTC. Protein product: CASSRDSLYEQYF.

The CDR3 reads CASSRGDRGTEAFF. CDR3 bases: TGTGCCAGCAGCCGGGGGGACAGGGGAACTGAAGCTTTCTTT. The chain links TRBV5-4 to TRBJ1-1; TRBD1 agrees at 10 bases. The CDR3 runs to 14 residues. Germline V gives CDR1 SGHNT, CDR2 YYREEE (reference sequence). The V segment lost 4 bases and the J segment 5 bases; nucleotides outside the gene matches: 5.

The chain joins TRBV19 to TRBJ2-3; the match to TRBD2 covers 7 bases. The germline CDR1 and CDR2 sequences are LNHDA and SQIVND (reference sequence). V gave up 2 bases and J gave up 3 bases; unmatched junction bases: 5. The CDR3 sequence is 15 residues long. This CDR3 reads CASSIRGEPTDTQYF. The DNA of the CDR3 is TGTGCCAGTAGTATACGGGGGGAACCGACAGATACGCAGTATTTT. Drawing the rest from reference TRBV19 and TRBJ2-3, the complete variable domain is DGGITQSPKYLFRKEGQNVTLSCEQNLNHDAMYWYRQDPGQGLRLIYYSQIVNDFQKGDIAEGYSVSREKKESFPLTVTSAQKNPTAFYLCASSIRGEPTDTQYFGPGTRLTVL.

The chain links TRBV5-1 to TRBJ2-7; perhaps TRBD1 as D (5 bases). The CDR3 extends over 15 amino acids. Trimming took off 3 bases at V and 2 bases at J, with 15 bases between the two ends. Germline values: CDR1 SGHRS, CDR2 YFSETQ. Here the CDR3 DNA reads TGCGCCAGCAGCTGGGCCCCAGGGATAACCTACGAGCAGTACTTC. Translating it yields CASSWAPGITYEQYF.

The rearrangement uses TRBV19 and TRBJ1-5; a weak D match, TRBD1 (5 bases). In germline, CDR1 is LNHDA, CDR2 SQIVND (reference sequence). Trimming left V 3 bases short and J 0 bases short, with 12 bases between. The CDR3 loop spans 16 amino acids. The DNA for the CDR3 is TGTGCCAGTAGTATCCTAGGGACTTATAGCAATCAGCCCCAGCATTTT. Translated, it gives CASSILGTYSNQPQHF.

This sequence joins TRBV5-1 and TRBJ1-4, with D hard to call. Trimming removed 1 base from V and 0 bases from J, with 7 bases in between. Germline V CDR1 and CDR2: SGHRS, YFSETQ. This CDR3 comprises 15 residues. CDR3 protein: CASSLRAPTNEKLFF. The CDR3 coding sequence is TGCGCCAGCAGCTTGCGCGCTCCAACTAATGAAAAACTGTTTTTT.

The V gene is TRBV28, the J gene TRBJ2-3, with TRBD2 matching over 9 bases. The CDR3 totals 16 residues. V shed 1 base, J shed 8 bases, and the junction held 10 bases outside the gene matches. Germline CDR1 is MDHEN and CDR2 is SYDVKM. DNA of the CDR3: TGTGCCAGCAGTTTATATCGAGCGGGAGGTAGTGGTACGCAGTATTTT. Protein sequence: CASSLYRAGGSGTQYF.

The V gene is TRBV5-1, the J gene TRBJ2-7; maybe TRBD1 (6 bases). Between the trimmed V and J ends, which lost 5 bases and 5 bases, there was a span of 14 bases. Germline CDR1 is SGHRS and CDR2 is YFSETQ. CDR3 size: 13 residues. The CDR3 protein is CASRAGDVNEQYF. The CDR3 DNA sequence: TGCGCCAGCAGGGCAGGGGACGTCAACGAGCAGTACTTC. Full variable domain (remainder filled in from reference TRBV5-1 and TRBJ2-7): KAGVTQTPRYLIKTRGQQVTLSCSPISGHRSVSWYQQTPGQGLQFLFEYFSETQRNKGNFPGRFSGRQFSNSRSEMNVSTLELGDSALYLCASRAGDVNEQYFGPGTRLTVT.

This chain links TRBV4-3 with TRBJ1-2, with D perhaps matching TRBD1 (5 bases). CDR1 and CDR2 (germline): LGHNA, YSLEER. V was cut by 0 bases and J by 7 bases, with 18 bases left in between. CDR3 length equals 16 residues. Here the CDR3 reads CASSQDGSGGNFGYTF. The CDR3 DNA reads TGCGCCAGCAGCCAAGATGGGTCGGGGGGGAATTTTGGCTACACCTTC.

This chain uses TRBV6-5 with TRBJ2-1; TRBD1 matches at 7 bases. The V gene's germline CDR1 is MNHEY and CDR2 SVGAGI. The CDR3 totals 13 residues. J was trimmed by 9 bases and V by 2 bases; bases with no gene match: 4. The CDR3 spells CASSYRQGGEQFF. In nucleotides, the CDR3 is TGTGCCAGCAGTTACAGACAGGGCGGTGAGCAGTTCTTC.

The V gene is TRBV6-6, the J gene TRBJ2-2, with TRBD1 matching over 7 bases. The CDR3 runs to 16 residues. J gave up 2 bases and V 2 bases, and 5 bases lay outside the gene matches. Germline lookup yields CDR1 MNHNY and CDR2 SVGAGI (reference sequence). The CDR3 DNA sequence: TGTGCCAGCAGTTACCCGGGGACAGCAAACACCGGGGAGCTGTTTTTT. Its translation: CASSYPGTANTGELFF.

This clone appeared a few times. As DNA, the CDR3 is TGTGCCTGGAGTCCCCCCGGGACAAATGAAAAACTGTTTTTT. The encoded protein is CAWSPPGTNEKLFF. The gene calls are TRBV30 and TRBJ1-4; possibly TRBD1 for D (6 bases). Per germline, CDR1 GTSNPN and CDR2 SVGIG (reference sequence). The CDR3 has 14 residues. V lost 2 bases to trimming and J lost 5 bases, with 12 bases between them.

CDR3 nucleotide sequence: TGTGCCACCTGGCGAGGCGGGGGCTATGGCTACACCTTC. Its protein is CATWRGGGYGYTF. The chain couples TRBV6-1 to TRBJ1-2; D may be TRBD1 (5 bases). CDR3 length: 13 residues. Germline V CDR1 and CDR2: MNHNS, SASEGT. The ends were cut back, 10 bases at V and 4 bases at J, with 16 bases in the middle.

There are a few counts of this clone. Compared with germline, one end of the junction differs, possibly owing to a read error. The rearrangement joins TRBV7-7 to TRBJ2-1; 10 positions agree with TRBD2. CDR1 SSHAT and CDR2 FNYEAQ come from the germline V gene (reference sequence). This CDR3 is 15 amino acids long. For the CDR3, the DNA is TGTGCTAGCAGCTTGGGTTCTAGCGGGAGCAATGAGCAGTTCTTC. Amino acid sequence: CASSLGSSGSNEQFF.

The gene calls are TRBV6-5 and TRBJ1-4, with 9 nucleotides matching TRBD1. Germline lookup yields CDR1 MNHEY and CDR2 SVGAGI. The J segment lost 5 bases and the V segment lost 6 bases, leaving 7 bases of the junction unmatched. This CDR3 contains 15 residues. The CDR3 here is CASRLTGTGNEKLFF. CDR3 DNA: TGTGCCAGCAGGCTTACCGGGACAGGGAATGAAAAACTGTTTTTT.

This chain uses TRBV5-1 with TRBJ2-1; 13 positions match TRBD2. This CDR3 comprises 16 residues. J lost 8 bases, V lost 0 bases, and 5 bases had no gene match. Per germline, CDR1 SGHRS and CDR2 YFSETQ. The CDR3 loop is CASSLGGTSGIDEQFF. For the CDR3, the DNA is TGCGCCAGCAGCTTGGGAGGGACTAGCGGGATAGATGAGCAGTTCTTC.

Concerning this clone: The junction departs from the called germline gene at one end, perhaps through a read error. The chain has TRBV6-5 and TRBJ2-1; no clear D gene. The CDR3 has 11 residues. Germline V CDR1 and CDR2: MNHEY, SVGAGI. The CDR3 loop reads CASRYYNEQFF. The CDR3 coding sequence is TGTGCCAGCAGGTACTACAATGAGCAGTTCTTC.

Of note for this clone: Within the sample, other DNA sequences also encode this same CDR3. This chain links TRBV7-6 with TRBJ2-1; no firm D call. V was clipped by 6 bases and J by 3 bases, with 9 bases between them. Germline lookup yields CDR1 SGHVS and CDR2 FNYEAQ. This CDR3 comprises 13 residues. The CDR3 is CASSLGYYNEQFF. CDR3 in DNA: TGTGCCAGCAGTCTGGGCTACTACAATGAGCAGTTCTTC.

This clone was picked up one time. The chain couples TRBV11-1 to TRBJ2-1, with D tentatively TRBD2 (5 bases). The ends were cut back, 5 bases at V and 4 bases at J, with 18 bases in the middle. The CDR3 has 16 residues. Germline V gene data show CDR1 as SGHAT and CDR2 as FQDESV (reference sequence). The CDR3 region is CASSRGPGIKYNEQFF. The CDR3 DNA sequence: TGTGCCAGCAGCCGGGGTCCGGGCATTAAGTACAATGAGCAGTTCTTC.

The genes are TRBV4-2 and TRBJ2-1; maybe TRBD2 (5 bases). CDR1 LGHNA and CDR2 YNFKEQ come from the germline V gene. The CDR3 runs to 13 residues. Trimming stripped 2 bases from V and 6 bases from J, with 8 bases between. CDR3 bases: TGTGCCAGCAGCCAACTAGCAGGCAATGAGCAGTTCTTC. This translates into CASSQLAGNEQFF.

The chain carries TRBV2 and TRBJ1-1, with D hard to call. Germline V lookup: CDR1 SNHLY, CDR2 FYNNEI. CDR3 length: 14 amino acids. V lost 6 bases, J lost 8 bases, and 19 bases lay in between. The CDR3 region is CASRPVTVRTEAFF. CDR3 DNA sequence: TGTGCCAGCAGGCCCGTTACAGTTCGCACAGAAGCTTTCTTT.

The chain employs TRBV5-1 and TRBJ1-2; D may be TRBD1 (6 bases). The CDR3 has 13 amino acids. CDR1 is SGHRS and CDR2 is YFSETQ in the germline V gene. V was clipped by 0 bases and J by 8 bases, with 11 bases between them. CDR3 sequence: CASSLAGEGGYTF. The CDR3 region has the DNA TGCGCCAGCAGCTTGGCAGGGGAAGGAGGCTACACCTTC.